What follows are 31 T cell receptor beta chains derived from one specimen sequenced in a study of molecular identifiers for immune sequencing clone quantification. TCRdb recomputed calls from the PCR reads with MiXCR, one row per CDR3 protein. The table lists 100,000 or so distinct CDR3 sequences, under 40% of them singletons, with roughly 10% in the top ten. The sequenced sample was naive CD8+ T cells from blood, with Jurkat cell RNA spiked in. The subset was: FACS-sorted CD8+CD4-CCR7+CD45RA+ naive T cells. Receptor source: a human donor in good health. Some libraries in this study had Jurkat cell RNA spiked in.

This clonotype was observed a handful of times. With a much larger clone just one base away, this may be a read error. The chain has TRBV5-6 and TRBJ1-1; tentatively, D is TRBD1 (6 bases). Germline assignment: CDR1 SGHDT and CDR2 YYEEEE. The CDR3 has 14 residues. V lost 3 bases, J lost 4 bases, and 13 bases lay in between. The CDR3 here is CASSWGARVTEAFF. The CDR3 DNA is TGTGCCAGCAGCTGGGGGGCTCGGGTCACTGAAGCTTTCTTT.

This clonotype was seen a few times. The chain joins TRBV9 to TRBJ2-2; D call uncertain. Deletions cut 0 bases from V and 2 bases from J, with 5 bases between. The CDR3 runs to 14 residues. The germline gives CDR1 SGDLS, CDR2 YYNGEE. The CDR3 loop reads CASSVGRNTGELFF. The CDR3 DNA reads TGTGCCAGCAGCGTAGGTAGAAACACCGGGGAGCTGTTTTTT.

This clonotype was seen ten or more times. In DNA, the CDR3 is TGTGCCAGCAGTGAAGCTGGCGGGGCCACAGATACGCAGTATTTT. It is translated as CASSEAGGATDTQYF. This chain uses TRBV2 with TRBJ2-3; D might be TRBD2 (6 bases). With 0 bases removed from V and 2 bases from J, the gap between germline ends came to 9 bases. The germline gives CDR1 SNHLY, CDR2 FYNNEI. The CDR3 consists of 15 residues. Looking up the rest from reference TRBV2 and TRBJ2-3 gives the full variable domain: EPEVTQTPSHQVTQMGQEVILRCVPISNHLYFYWYRQILGQKVEFLVSFYNNEISEKSEIFDDQFSVERPDGSNFTLKIRSTKLEDSAMYFCASSEAGGATDTQYFGPGTRLTVL.

This clonotype was observed once. The V gene is TRBV14, the J gene TRBJ2-3, with 13 bases fitting TRBD2. CDR3 length: 21 residues. CDR1 SGHDN and CDR2 FVKESK come from the germline V gene. The trim removed 0 bases at V and 0 bases at J, leaving 12 bases unmatched. CDR3 nucleotide sequence: TGTGCCAGCAGCCAAGATCCGGGGACTAGCGGGACACCAATTAGCACAGATACGCAGTATTTT. It yields the protein CASSQDPGTSGTPISTDTQYF.

This chain joins TRBV4-2 and TRBJ2-7, with D hard to call. Deletions cut 4 bases from V and 12 bases from J, with 22 bases between. CDR1 is LGHNA and CDR2 is YNFKEQ in the germline V gene. There are 14 residues in the CDR3. The DNA of the CDR3 is TGTGCCAGCAGCCCCACTACCGGCCCGCTAGATCGGTACTTC. Residues: CASSPTTGPLDRYF.

For this clonotype: An end of the junction does not agree with germline; a read error may underlie this. The V call is TRBV29-1, the J call TRBJ1-3, with TRBD1 identical over 7 bases. Germline assignment: CDR1 SQVTM and CDR2 ANQGSEA. This CDR3 contains 15 residues. CDR3 nucleotides: TGCAGCGTCGCGGGGACAGAGATTCCAGGAAACACCATTTATTTT. Its translation is CSVAGTEIPGNTIYF.

This clonotype was found a few times. The chain combines TRBV4-3 with TRBJ2-6, with TRBD1 matching 8 bases. Germline CDR1 and CDR2: LGHNA and YSLEER. The junction had 14 bases not matched to a gene; V was cut back by 3 bases and J by 4 bases. The CDR3 contains 19 residues. CDR3 sequence reads: CASSHDHRGRISGANVLTF. The CDR3 nucleotides are TGCGCCAGCAGCCATGATCACAGGGGGAGGATATCGGGGGCCAACGTCCTGACTTTC.

Remarks on this clonotype: The junction does not match germline at one end; this may be a read error. This chain uses TRBV4-1 with TRBJ2-5; D gene ambiguous. This CDR3 contains 14 residues. CDR1 MGHRA and CDR2 YSYEKL come from the germline V gene. The CDR3 DNA is TGCGCCAGCAGCCAAGATCGACGAGGAGAGACCCTGTACTTC. This gives the protein CASSQDRRGETLYF.

The chain carries TRBV19 and TRBJ1-1; D gene unclear. CDR1 and CDR2 (germline): LNHDA, SQIVND (reference sequence). This CDR3 is 11 amino acids long. V lost 4 bases and J lost 1, with 1 base in between. CDR3 in DNA: TGTGCCAGTAGTACGAACACTGAAGCTTTCTTT. This gives the protein CASSTNTEAFF.

This clonotype has just a few counts. The genes are TRBV20-1 and TRBJ2-6; D unresolved. Germline V CDR1 and CDR2: DFQATT, SNEGSKA (reference sequence). V was cut by 2 bases and J by 1 base, with 12 bases left in between. The CDR3 spans 16 residues. CDR3 in DNA: TGCAGTGCTAGACGTCAGGTGGGATCTGGGGCCAACGTCCTGACTTTC. As protein: CSARRQVGSGANVLTF.

The chain is built from TRBV28 and TRBJ2-2; 7 bases are a match to TRBD2. CDR1 and CDR2 (germline): MDHEN, SYDVKM. This CDR3 is 15 amino acids long. V lost 5 bases to trimming and J lost 5 bases; unmatched junction nucleotides: 8. The CDR3 loop reads CASSVAAGVTGELFF. The DNA of the CDR3 is TGTGCCAGCAGTGTGGCGGCGGGAGTAACCGGGGAGCTGTTTTTT.

V gene TRBV28 combines with J gene TRBJ1-5, with D possibly being TRBD1 (6 bases). This CDR3 spans 15 amino acids. Trimming stripped 5 bases from V and 3 bases from J, with 14 bases between. CDR1 MDHEN and CDR2 SYDVKM come from the germline V gene. In DNA, the CDR3 is TGTGCCAGCAGTGAGGGAACAGGGCACAATCAGCCCCAGCATTTT. It translates to CASSEGTGHNQPQHF.

The chain joins TRBV28 to TRBJ2-1; D gene ambiguous. This CDR3 contains 15 residues. Germline CDR1 MDHEN, CDR2 SYDVKM. The V end lost 6 bases, the J end lost 0 bases, and 12 bases lay between the germline ends. The CDR3 sequence is CASRRPGYSYNEQFF. In nucleotides, the CDR3 is TGTGCCAGCAGACGACCCGGCTACTCCTACAATGAGCAGTTCTTC. The whole variable domain, remainder taken from reference TRBV28 and TRBJ2-1, is DVKVTQSSRYLVKRTGEKVFLECVQDMDHENMFWYRQDPGLGLRLIYFSYDVKMKEKGDIPEGYSVSREKKERFSLILESASTNQTSMYLCASRRPGYSYNEQFFGPGTRLTVL.

This clonotype has just a few counts. The chain recombines TRBV5-1 with TRBJ2-5, with 7 bases matching TRBD1. V was pared by 1 base and J by 4 bases, with 13 bases of the junction left unmatched. The CDR3 covers 17 residues. Germline loops: CDR1 SGHRS, CDR2 YFSETQ. In DNA form, the CDR3 reads TGCGCCAGCAGCTTGCCCTCGCGACAGGGACGAGGAGAGACCCAGTACTTC. Translated: CASSLPSRQGRGETQYF.

A remark on this clonotype: A junction end diverges from the germline sequence, so it may reflect a read error. V gene TRBV5-1 combines with J gene TRBJ2-7, with 7 bases aligning to TRBD1. The CDR3 sequence is 14 residues long. Germline values: CDR1 SGHRS, CDR2 YFSETQ. The CDR3 loop reads CASSRWTGDYELYF. The CDR3 DNA reads as TGCGCCAGCAGCAGGTGGACAGGCGACTACGAGCTGTACTTC. The full variable domain, completed using reference TRBV5-1 and TRBJ2-7, is KAGVTQTPRYLIKTRGQQVTLSCSPISGHRSVSWYQQTPGQGLQFLFEYFSETQRNKGNFPGRFSGRQFSNSRSEMNVSTLELGDSALYLCASSRWTGDYELYFGPGTRLTVT.

This clonotype was counted a few times. J is TRBJ2-6 and V is TRBV9; D possibly corresponds to TRBD1 (6 bases). The V and J ends lost 3 bases and 0 bases respectively, with 16 bases between them. Germline-derived CDR1 and CDR2 are SGDLS and YYNGEE. This CDR3 has 18 residues. The CDR3 protein is CASSAGGQASSGANVLTF. The CDR3 nucleotides are TGTGCCAGCAGCGCTGGGGGCCAGGCCTCCTCTGGGGCCAACGTCCTGACTTTC.

The J gene is TRBJ2-3, the V gene TRBV12-3 or TRBV12-4; unclear D gene. The CDR3 is 15 residues long. The ends were cut back, 3 bases at V and 2 bases at J, with 12 bases in the middle. CDR3 DNA: TGTGCCAGCAGTTTTTCCGCACCCTTCACAGATACGCAGTATTTT. It is translated as CASSFSAPFTDTQYF.

This clonotype has ten or more counts. The DNA for the CDR3 is TGTGCCAGCAGCCACCCAAGCGGGAGGGCCCTCGACGAGCAGTACTTC. Protein: CASSHPSGRALDEQYF. The rearrangement joins TRBV13 to TRBJ2-7; TRBD2 matches at 10 bases. Germline CDR1 reads PRHDT; CDR2 reads FYEKMQ (reference sequence). This CDR3 is 16 amino acids long. Germline trimming cut 5 bases from V and 5 bases from J; bases unmatched to any gene: 12.

This clonotype was seen repeatedly, ten times or more. Germline is not matched at one junction end, which may reflect a read error. The gene calls are TRBV12-3 or TRBV12-4 and TRBJ2-3; 9 bases agree with TRBD2. CDR3 length equals 14 residues. The DNA for the CDR3 is TGTGCCAGCAGCTTAGCGGGAGTCCCAGATACGCAGTATTTT. Translating gives CASSLAGVPDTQYF.

The genes are TRBV4-2 and TRBJ2-1; D gene ambiguous. The CDR3 spans 14 residues. Trimming left V 5 bases short and J 6 bases short, with 14 bases between. Germline CDR1 and CDR2: LGHNA and YNFKEQ. The CDR3 reads CASSYGPIPNEQFF. The CDR3 region has the DNA TGTGCCAGCAGCTACGGGCCCATACCCAATGAGCAGTTCTTC.

Only one count was recorded for this clonotype. This clone may be a read error of a much larger clone one base away. V and J are TRBV28 and TRBJ2-5; 7 bases agree with TRBD2. The germline V gene encodes CDR1 MDHEN and CDR2 SYDVKM. The CDR3 is made up of 13 amino acids. Unmatched junction bases numbered 5, after V lost 8 bases and J lost 2 bases. The CDR3 loop reads CASGKGGQETQYF. The CDR3 DNA reads TGTGCCAGCGGAAAGGGAGGGCAAGAGACCCAGTACTTC.

Of note for this clonotype: A much larger clone differs by one base, so this may be a read error. V and J are TRBV11-2 and TRBJ2-1; D is perhaps TRBD2 (5 bases). This CDR3 region has 16 residues. Germline-derived CDR1 and CDR2 are SGHAT and FQNNGV. Trimming took 5 bases from V and 3 from J, leaving 17 bases between them. The CDR3 DNA is TGTGCCAGCAGCATAAATTCACTAGGGTTCTACAATGAGCAGTTCTTC. Protein product: CASSINSLGFYNEQFF.

This rearrangement joins TRBV20-1 to TRBJ2-5; D is unresolved. CDR3 length: 13 amino acids. V shed 0 bases and J shed 4 bases, with 9 bases lying between them. From germline, CDR1 is DFQATT and CDR2 SNEGSKA (reference sequence). The CDR3 bases are TGCAGTGCTAGAGAAGGCGTCGTAGAGACCCAGTACTTC. Amino acids: CSAREGVVETQYF.

This clonotype showed up many times. This sequence joins TRBV5-1 and TRBJ2-5; 8 nucleotides agree with TRBD1. Germline V gene sequence: CDR1 SGHRS, CDR2 YFSETQ. The V and J ends lost 3 bases and 4 bases, in that order; junction bases with no gene match: 2. The CDR3 loop spans 13 amino acids. CDR3 region: CASSYDRGETQYF. CDR3 sequence (DNA): TGCGCCAGCAGCTATGACAGGGGAGAGACCCAGTACTTC.

The gene calls are TRBV4-1 and TRBJ2-4; unclear D gene. Trimming removed 3 bases at V and 4 bases at J, with 16 bases between. Germline CDR1 and CDR2: MGHRA and YSYEKL. The CDR3 runs to 16 residues. Here the CDR3 DNA reads TGCGCCAGCAGCCAGGTGCACGGCAGCCATAAAAACATTCAGTACTTC. This encodes CASSQVHGSHKNIQYF.

This clonotype was seen ten or more times. The chain links TRBV5-8 to TRBJ1-5; D not certain. The CDR3 is 13 residues long. Per germline, CDR1 SGHTS and CDR2 YDEGEE. V was cut by 4 bases and J by 4 bases, with 9 bases left in between. The CDR3 DNA reads as TGTGCCAGCAGCCCCGGTTGGAATCAGCCCCAGCATTTT. The encoded protein is CASSPGWNQPQHF.

Regarding this clonotype: A much more abundant neighbour one base away suggests this may be a read error. V usage is TRBV6-2 or TRBV6-3 and J usage is TRBJ2-5; D is possibly TRBD1 (6 bases). V lost 5 bases to trimming and J lost 2 bases, with 9 bases between them. Germline CDR1 MNHEY, CDR2 SVGEGT. CDR3 length equals 13 residues. DNA for the CDR3: TGTGCCAGCAGTCCGGGACATCAAGAGACCCAGTACTTC. This encodes CASSPGHQETQYF.

At least ten counts were recorded for this clonotype. V and J are TRBV7-3 and TRBJ2-3, with D maybe TRBD1 (6 bases). CDR1 and CDR2 from the germline V gene are SGHTA and FQGTGA. V lost 2 bases and J 3 bases, leaving 9 bases between the germline ends. The CDR3 is 14 residues long. The CDR3 sequence: CASSLLGATDTQYF. In DNA, the CDR3 is TGTGCCAGCAGCTTATTGGGGGCGACAGATACGCAGTATTTT.

The table lists this clonotype with many counts. V is TRBV2 and J is TRBJ2-3; D possibly corresponds to TRBD2 (5 bases). V lost 2 bases and J 0 bases, leaving 12 bases between the germline ends. The CDR3 contains 16 residues. The germline V gene encodes CDR1 SNHLY and CDR2 FYNNEI. The CDR3 reads CASSETGFTSTDTQYF. Written as DNA, the CDR3 is TGTGCCAGCAGTGAAACGGGATTCACTAGCACAGATACGCAGTATTTT.

The chain combines TRBV5-1 with TRBJ2-7, with D unresolved. Germline CDR1 reads SGHRS; CDR2 reads YFSETQ. The CDR3 has 13 residues. Trimming shortened V by 3 bases and J by 7 bases, and 14 bases separated the two germline ends. The CDR3 here is CASSWTFQREQYF. The CDR3 bases are TGCGCCAGCAGCTGGACGTTCCAACGGGAGCAGTACTTC.

This clonotype was seen a single time. This may arise from a read error, as a much more abundant clone is one base away. This chain uses TRBV7-2 with TRBJ1-3; tentative D call: TRBD1 (6 bases). The CDR3 sequence is 19 residues long. Germline V gene data show CDR1 as SGHTA and CDR2 as FQGNSA. The CDR3 DNA sequence: TGTGCCAGCAGCTTAGTCGGGCGACAGGTTGCCTCCTCTGGAAACACCATAAATTTT. It yields the protein CASSLVGRQVASSGNTINF.